The T cell receptor beta chain under discussion was sequenced for a study of blood T cell repertoires in COVID-19. As for the study in general: Italy, Spain and the United States were the sources of the convalescent and acute COVID-19 samples.

This clone was observed a handful of times. In the source study's methods: For nucleated cells, counts were estimated from reference gene primer amplification. TCRdb keeps only in-frame clones here, not all; method: immunoSEQ multiplex PCR. The V and J calls and clone size were taken over from that table, and D and trimming were inferred from the DNA. The sample contains a few hundred thousand clones, approximately 80% of which appear only once. J gave up 2 bases and V 6 bases, and 8 bases lay outside the gene matches. Per germline, CDR1 KGHSH and CDR2 LQKENI. This CDR3 contains 15 residues. The clonotype comes from a young woman with acute or convalescent COVID-19. The J gene is TRBJ1-1, the V gene TRBV18; TRBD1 matches at 8 bases. The sample comprised peripheral blood. CDR3 coding DNA: TGTGCCAGCTCCGCGGCCAGGGGGCAAAACACTGAAGCTTTCTTT. It specifies CASSAARGQNTEAFF.